This T cell receptor beta chain was obtained from a study of cytomegalovirus exposure and HLA in healthy donors. General study findings and limits: Several V segments, TRBV6-2 and TRBV6-3 among them, could not be told apart and were dropped. The availability of immune exposure information extended only to CMV serostatus. In an earlier analysis, most TCR beta V segments were productive about 87% or about 30% of the time.

The study ran its PCR with 60 Vbeta and 13 Jbeta primers. Profiled with immunoSEQ multiplex PCR; TCRdb holds only in-frame clones, not every one. The repertoire holds about 170,000 clones, with over 70% as singletons. CDR3 length: 14 amino acids. The germline V gene has CDR1 SGHVS and CDR2 FNYEAQ. Trimming left V 5 bases short and J 3 bases short, with 12 bases between. Turning to this clone: Its antigen remains unidentified.

The sequencing input was PBMCs. V is TRBV7-6 and J is TRBJ2-3, with D possibly being TRBD2 (6 bases). The source is a female donor in good health and CMV-seronegative. The CDR3 region has the DNA TGTGCCAGCAGCCAGGGCGGGGTAACAGATACGCAGTATTTT. Translating gives CASSQGGVTDTQYF.